These 21 T cell receptor beta chains were all obtained from the same sample, sequenced in a study of T cells in tuberculosis. The repertoire was sequenced with immunoSEQ multiplex PCR; TCRdb's copy has only in-frame clones and lacks some. The table records more than 70,000 clones, roughly 88% of them present only once. After thawing and overnight rest, PBMC were stained with GMM-loaded CD1B tetramer, viability dye and anti-CD3 for sorting. The CD1B tetramers carried C32 glucose monomycolate purified from Rhodococcus equi. Specimen: CD1b-GMM tetramer-negative cells sorted from PBMCs. Receptors were obtained from an adult woman with latent tuberculosis.

The rearrangement uses TRBV19 and TRBJ2-2, with D uncertain. The germline CDR1 and CDR2 sequences are LNHDA and SQIVND (reference sequence). The germline V and J ends were trimmed by 7 bases and 2 bases, with 8 bases remaining between them. The CDR3 covers 13 residues. CDR3 DNA sequence: TGTGCCAGTACCTGGGCCAACACCGGGGAGCTGTTTTTT. Its translation: CASTWANTGELFF. The full variable domain, its missing parts supplied by reference TRBV19 and TRBJ2-2, is DGGITQSPKYLFRKEGQNVTLSCEQNLNHDAMYWYRQDPGQGLRLIYYSQIVNDFQKGDIAEGYSVSREKKESFPLTVTSAQKNPTAFYLCASTWANTGELFFGEGSRLTVL.

This clone was seen a few times. The V and J genes are TRBV7-2 and TRBJ1-4; 9 bases are a match to TRBD1. This CDR3 comprises 14 residues. J lost 8 bases, V lost 1 base, and 2 bases had no gene match. CDR1 and CDR2 (germline): SGHTA, FQGNSA. CDR3 sequence (DNA): TGTGCCAGCAGCTTAGTTGGGACAGGGGAAAAACTGTTTTTT. Translating it yields CASSLVGTGEKLFF. The complete variable domain, with remaining parts taken from reference TRBV7-2 and TRBJ1-4, reads GAGVSQSPSNKVTEKGKDVELRCDPISGHTALYWYRQSLGQGLEFLIYFQGNSAPDKSGLPSDRFSAERTGGSVSTLTIQRTQQEDSAVYLCASSLVGTGEKLFFGSGTQLSVL.

The rearrangement links TRBV5-6 to TRBJ2-7; weak D call: TRBD1 (6 bases). The germline V gene encodes CDR1 SGHDT and CDR2 YYEEEE. The CDR3 contains 14 residues. V lost 6 bases, J lost 3 bases, and 16 bases lay in between. The CDR3 sequence is CASNPQGLGYEQYF. CDR3 sequence (DNA): TGTGCCAGCAACCCCCAGGGGTTGGGCTACGAGCAGTACTTC.

The rearrangement links TRBV5-8 to TRBJ1-5; D unresolved. Germline V lookup: CDR1 SGHTS, CDR2 YDEGEE. This CDR3 spans 17 amino acids. V lost 0 bases and J lost 4, with 17 bases in between. CDR3 amino acids: CASSLVVGLRGNQPQHF. The CDR3 region has the DNA TGTGCCAGCAGCTTGGTCGTGGGGTTAAGAGGGAATCAGCCCCAGCATTTT.

The rearrangement uses TRBV15 and TRBJ2-3; 11 bases agree with TRBD2. J was trimmed by 6 bases and V by 3 bases; bases with no gene match: 5. CDR1 and CDR2 from the germline V gene are LNHNV and YYDKDF (reference sequence). The CDR3 extends over 15 amino acids. DNA of the CDR3: TGTGCCACCAGCAGCACTAGCGGGGGACCGGATACGCAGTATTTT. Protein sequence: CATSSTSGGPDTQYF.

This clone occurred a few times. The chain carries TRBV5-5 and TRBJ1-6; possibly TRBD1 for D (6 bases). The V gene lost 0 bases and the J gene lost 10 bases, with 14 bases spanning the gap. The CDR3 runs to 15 residues. The V gene's germline CDR1 is SGHKS and CDR2 YYEKEE (reference sequence). The CDR3 protein is CASSLEGGARSPLHF. DNA for the CDR3: TGTGCCAGCAGCTTGGAGGGGGGGGCACGGTCACCCCTCCACTTT.

The chain couples TRBV4-1 to TRBJ1-2; 9 bases agree with TRBD1. J was trimmed by 3 bases and V by 0 bases; bases with no gene match: 8. Germline V gene sequence: CDR1 MGHRA, CDR2 YSYEKL. The CDR3 spans 17 residues. CDR3 amino acids: CASSQDATGGFDYGYTF. The CDR3 DNA is TGCGCCAGCAGCCAAGATGCAACAGGGGGCTTCGACTATGGCTACACCTTC.

The V and J genes are TRBV9 and TRBJ2-3, with a tentative D call TRBD2 (6 bases). The CDR3 is 13 residues long. Germline V lookup: CDR1 SGDLS, CDR2 YYNGEE. The V and J ends lost 0 bases and 11 bases respectively, with 13 bases between them. This CDR3 reads CASSVEWGGEQYF. The DNA of the CDR3 is TGTGCCAGCAGCGTAGAGTGGGGCGGGGAGCAGTATTTT.

The gene calls are TRBV27 and TRBJ1-4; weak D call: TRBD1 (6 bases). The CDR3 has 14 amino acids. Germline lookup yields CDR1 MNHEY and CDR2 SMNVEV (reference sequence). Trimming left V 6 bases short and J 6 bases short, with 14 bases between. CDR3 coding DNA: TGTGCCAGCAGACAAACAGGGTTTGATGAAAAACTGTTTTTT. It is translated as CASRQTGFDEKLFF.

V is TRBV30 and J is TRBJ2-5; D perhaps matches TRBD2 (6 bases). V was clipped by 0 bases and J by 4 bases, with 18 bases between them. Germline CDR1 is GTSNPN and CDR2 is SVGIG (reference sequence). The CDR3 sequence is 16 residues long. This chain's CDR3 is CAWSVPPPLAPETQYF. CDR3 sequence (DNA): TGTGCCTGGAGTGTACCCCCTCCCCTAGCGCCAGAGACCCAGTACTTC.

The chain joins TRBV27 to TRBJ1-6; 10 positions agree with TRBD1. This CDR3 is built from 14 residues. V gave up 10 bases and J gave up 10 bases; unmatched junction bases: 10. Germline V gives CDR1 MNHEY, CDR2 SMNVEV (reference sequence). The CDR3: CATQPGTGASPLHF. In DNA form, the CDR3 reads TGTGCCACCCAACCCGGGACAGGGGCCTCACCCCTCCACTTT.

The chain combines TRBV29-1 with TRBJ1-1; no clear D. Trimming cost V 5 bases and J 3 bases, with 22 bases left between them. CDR3 size: 16 residues. Germline CDR1 is SQVTM and CDR2 is ANQGSEA. CDR3 nucleotides: TGCAGCGTTTCTGGGGTCGTGTACAAGGAGGACACTGAAGCTTTCTTT. Translated: CSVSGVVYKEDTEAFF.

V and J are TRBV9 and TRBJ2-5; D may be TRBD2 (6 bases). This CDR3 has 15 residues. The V end lost 4 bases, the J end lost 2 bases, and 15 bases lay between the germline ends. Germline lookup yields CDR1 SGDLS and CDR2 YYNGEE. The CDR3 sequence is CASSTFGGIQETQYF. CDR3 nucleotides: TGTGCCAGCAGCACCTTCGGGGGAATACAAGAGACCCAGTACTTC.

The chain is built from TRBV28 and TRBJ2-5; 8 nucleotides agree with TRBD2. V was clipped by 5 bases and J by 0 bases; unmatched bases: 5. Germline loops: CDR1 MDHEN, CDR2 SYDVKM. The length of the CDR3 is 15 residues. The CDR3 spells CASSAGGLYQETQYF. As DNA, the CDR3 is TGTGCCAGCAGTGCGGGGGGCCTGTACCAAGAGACCCAGTACTTC.

The genes are TRBV5-1 and TRBJ2-2; D gene uncertain. Trimming removed 1 base at V and 2 bases at J, with 3 bases between. The CDR3 spans 13 residues. The V gene's germline CDR1 is SGHRS and CDR2 YFSETQ. The CDR3, as DNA: TGCGCCAGCAGCTTGCTTAACACCGGGGAGCTGTTTTTT. Amino acids: CASSLLNTGELFF.

This rearrangement joins TRBV19 to TRBJ2-3; 8 bases line up with TRBD2. V gave up 6 bases and J gave up 2 bases; unmatched junction bases: 7. The CDR3 length is 15 residues. Germline V gene sequence: CDR1 LNHDA, CDR2 SQIVND (reference sequence). CDR3 DNA: TGTGCCAGTAGCCTCGAAGCGGGGGACACAGATACGCAGTATTTT. Translation: CASSLEAGDTDTQYF.

The chain couples TRBV7-8 to TRBJ2-5, with 8 positions matching TRBD2. The CDR3 loop spans 17 amino acids. Germline assignment: CDR1 SGHVS and CDR2 FQNEAQ. J was trimmed by 2 bases and V by 6 bases; bases with no gene match: 14. The CDR3 loop reads CASREIIAGNQQETQYF. Written as DNA, the CDR3 is TGTGCCAGCAGGGAGATAATAGCGGGGAACCAACAAGAGACCCAGTACTTC. Supplemented by reference TRBV7-8 and TRBJ2-5, the full variable domain reads GAGVSQSPRYKVAKRGQDVALRCDPISGHVSLFWYQQALGQGPEFLTYFQNEAQLDKSGLPSDRFFAERPEGSVSTLKIQRTQQEDSAVYLCASREIIAGNQQETQYFGPGTRLLVL.

The table lists this clone with a count of one. V and J are TRBV7-2 and TRBJ1-3; tentative D call: TRBD1 (6 bases). Trimming took 5 bases from V and 1 from J, leaving 24 bases between them. Germline V gene sequence: CDR1 SGHTA, CDR2 FQGNSA. The CDR3 loop spans 19 amino acids. The chain's CDR3 is CASSQAARGFLASGNTIYF. CDR3 nucleotide sequence: TGTGCCAGCAGCCAGGCGGCCAGGGGTTTTCTGGCGTCTGGAAACACCATATATTTT.

The rearrangement links TRBV5-4 to TRBJ1-3, with D perhaps matching TRBD1 (6 bases). The CDR3 loop spans 15 amino acids. Looked up from germline, CDR1 is SGHNT and CDR2 is YYREEE (reference sequence). V dropped 3 bases and J dropped 4 bases, with 14 bases sitting between them. CDR3 coding DNA: TGTGCCAGCAGCTACGAAGTGGACAGAGGAAACACCATATATTTT. Translating it yields CASSYEVDRGNTIYF. The variable domain in full, completed from reference TRBV5-4 and TRBJ1-3, reads ETGVTQSPTHLIKTRGQQVTLRCSSQSGHNTVSWYQQALGQGPQFIFQYYREEENGRGNFPPRFSGLQFPNYSSELNVNALELDDSALYLCASSYEVDRGNTIYFGEGSWLTVV.

This rearrangement joins TRBV19 to TRBJ1-5, with a tentative D call TRBD1 (6 bases). The germline gives CDR1 LNHDA, CDR2 SQIVND (reference sequence). V shed 5 bases and J shed 0 bases, with 11 bases lying between them. This CDR3 region has 15 residues. CDR3 residues: CASSLQGTSNQPQHF. DNA of the CDR3: TGTGCCAGTAGTTTACAGGGTACTAGCAATCAGCCCCAGCATTTT.

The CDR3 protein is CASSLVGGGLQFF. CDR3 nucleotides: TGTGCCAGCAGCTTAGTTGGGGGGGGCTTGCAGTTCTTC. J is TRBJ2-1 and V is TRBV5-6; TRBD2 is a possible D gene (7 bases). The CDR3 length is 13 residues. V was trimmed by 2 bases and J by 12 bases, leaving 15 bases between them. The germline V gene encodes CDR1 SGHDT and CDR2 YYEEEE.